This T cell receptor (beta chain) was found in a study of T cell responses to AZD1222 COVID-19 vaccine. V was pared by 2 bases and J by 8 bases, with 13 bases between. This CDR3 region has 15 residues. The germline CDR1 and CDR2 sequences are MNHNY and SVGAGI (reference sequence). Sequenced by immunoSEQ multiplex PCR; TCRdb stores in-frame clones only, minus some. The profile covers about 96,000 clones, with about nine tenths appearing a single time and roughly 1.7% taken by the ten largest. V is TRBV6-6 and J is TRBJ1-6; no firm D call. The receptor comes from an adult in good health. The input for sequencing was peripheral blood, taken on day 0 of AZD1222 vaccination. The CDR3 region is CASSYASSGHSPLHF. The CDR3 nucleotides read TGTGCCAGCAGTTACGCATCGTCCGGGCATTCACCCCTCCACTTT.